A selection of T cell receptor beta chains follows, all from one sample in a study of blood T cells in healthy people across ages. TCRdb re-derived calls from the 5' RACE reads in MiXCR, one entry per CDR3 protein. The table shows about 1.8 million distinct CDR3 sequences, with around 48% occurring only once. Sequencing used blood. Receptor source: a woman between 40 and 55 years old in good health. The CDR3 runs from the conserved cysteine through the conserved F or W. The D gene is left open where the match is weak. The size entry is marked missing in some rows and otherwise reads once, few, many or a size class.

v_call: TRBV7-2; j_call: TRBJ2-1; d_call: TRBD2; clone_size: few; cdr3_aa: CASRSGGTNEQFF; cdr3_nt: TGTGCCAGCAGATCGGGGGGGACCAATGAGCAGTTCTTC
v_call: TRBV2; j_call: TRBJ2-1; d_call: NA; clone_size: once; cdr3_aa: CASSEAGGRGTYNEQFF; cdr3_nt: TGTGCCAGCAGTGAAGCGGGGGGAAGGGGGACCTACAATGAGCAGTTCTTC
v_call: TRBV25-1; j_call: TRBJ2-1; d_call: NA; clone_size: NA; cdr3_aa: CASSEGRSSSYNEQFF; cdr3_nt: TGTGCCAGCAGTGAAGGTAGAAGTAGCTCCTACAATGAGCAGTTCTTC
v_call: TRBV6-2/TRBV6-3; j_call: TRBJ2-5; d_call: NA; clone_size: few; cdr3_aa: CASSPLIGSQYQETQYF; cdr3_nt: TGTGCCAGCAGTCCCTTAATCGGTTCGCAGTACCAAGAGACCCAGTACTTC
v_call: TRBV28; j_call: TRBJ2-3; d_call: NA; clone_size: few; cdr3_aa: CASSSGQQDTQYF; cdr3_nt: TGTGCCAGCAGTTCCGGACAGCAGGATACGCAGTATTTT
v_call: TRBV20-1; j_call: TRBJ2-7; d_call: TRBD1; clone_size: NA; cdr3_aa: CSANPGQGSYEQYF; cdr3_nt: TGCAGTGCTAACCCGGGACAGGGGTCCTACGAGCAGTACTTC
v_call: TRBV6-6; j_call: TRBJ1-2; d_call: NA; clone_size: NA; cdr3_aa: CASSYNRPGDGYTF; cdr3_nt: TGTGCCAGCAGTTACAACAGGCCAGGGGATGGCTACACCTTC
v_call: TRBV15; j_call: TRBJ2-3; d_call: TRBD2; clone_size: NA; cdr3_aa: CATSETIAGGLDTQYF; cdr3_nt: TGTGCCACCAGCGAGACAATAGCGGGGGGGCTAGATACGCAGTATTTT
v_call: TRBV7-6; j_call: TRBJ2-4; d_call: NA; clone_size: NA; cdr3_aa: CASSEATGPQNIQYF; cdr3_nt: TGTGCCAGCAGCGAAGCAACAGGGCCCCAAAACATTCAGTACTTC
v_call: TRBV6-1; j_call: TRBJ2-3; d_call: NA; clone_size: NA; cdr3_aa: CASSVRWGGPSTDTQYF; cdr3_nt: TGTGCCAGCAGTGTGCGCTGGGGGGGCCCTAGCACAGATACGCAGTATTTT
v_call: TRBV5-8; j_call: TRBJ2-2; d_call: NA; clone_size: NA; cdr3_aa: CASNLLILNTGELFF; cdr3_nt: TGTGCCAGCAACCTTCTGATACTTAACACCGGGGAGCTGTTTTTT
v_call: TRBV20-1; j_call: TRBJ2-4; d_call: TRBD1; clone_size: many; cdr3_aa: CSQEGDRLAKNIQYF; cdr3_nt: TGCAGTCAGGAAGGGGACAGGCTAGCCAAAAACATTCAGTACTTC
v_call: TRBV27; j_call: TRBJ2-7; d_call: NA; clone_size: few; cdr3_aa: CASRVGAAYEQYF; cdr3_nt: TGTGCCAGCAGGGTGGGGGCAGCCTACGAGCAGTACTTC
v_call: TRBV13; j_call: TRBJ2-1; d_call: NA; clone_size: NA; cdr3_aa: CASSVLGLYNEQFF; cdr3_nt: TGTGCCAGCAGCGTCTTGGGGCTCTACAATGAGCAGTTCTTC
v_call: TRBV28; j_call: TRBJ1-4; d_call: TRBD1; clone_size: NA; cdr3_aa: CASNIQGANEKLFF; cdr3_nt: TGTGCCAGCAACATACAGGGGGCGAATGAAAAACTGTTTTTT
v_call: TRBV29-1; j_call: TRBJ2-7; d_call: TRBD1; clone_size: NA; cdr3_aa: CSVGGRGTGGDEQYF; cdr3_nt: TGCAGCGTTGGGGGGAGAGGGACAGGGGGTGACGAGCAGTACTTC
v_call: TRBV20-1; j_call: TRBJ2-7; d_call: TRBD2; clone_size: NA; cdr3_aa: CSARSLTSGGYTYEQYF; cdr3_nt: TGCAGTGCTAGAAGTCTGACTAGCGGGGGGTATACCTACGAGCAGTACTTC
v_call: TRBV20-1; j_call: TRBJ2-3; d_call: TRBD2; clone_size: few; cdr3_aa: CSATGLAAITDTQYF; cdr3_nt: TGCAGTGCCACCGGACTAGCGGCAATCACAGATACGCAGTATTTT
v_call: TRBV4-1; j_call: TRBJ1-2; d_call: NA; clone_size: NA; cdr3_aa: CASRPAGANYGYTF; cdr3_nt: TGCGCCAGCAGACCTGCTGGGGCTAACTATGGCTACACCTTC
v_call: TRBV13; j_call: TRBJ2-3; d_call: TRBD1; clone_size: NA; cdr3_aa: CASSLGWDRPGADTQYF; cdr3_nt: TGTGCCAGCAGCTTGGGCTGGGACAGGCCCGGCGCAGATACGCAGTATTTT
v_call: TRBV7-2; j_call: TRBJ2-4; d_call: NA; clone_size: NA; cdr3_aa: CASSTDSYREYF; cdr3_nt: TGTGCCAGCAGTACTGACTCGTACCGGGAGTACTTC
v_call: TRBV5-1; j_call: TRBJ2-6; d_call: NA; clone_size: few; cdr3_aa: CASSPGTLWAGANVLTF; cdr3_nt: TGCGCCAGCAGCCCTGGGACGCTATGGGCTGGGGCCAACGTCCTGACTTTC
v_call: TRBV6-6; j_call: TRBJ2-7; d_call: TRBD1; clone_size: once; cdr3_aa: CASSLDRDRYYEQYF; cdr3_nt: TGTGCCAGCAGTTTAGACCGGGACAGATACTACGAGCAGTACTTC
v_call: TRBV6-2/TRBV6-3; j_call: TRBJ2-5; d_call: TRBD1; clone_size: once; cdr3_aa: CASSSGQAGTQYF; cdr3_nt: TGTGCCAGCAGTTCGGGACAGGCGGGGACCCAGTACTTC
v_call: TRBV12-3/TRBV12-4; j_call: TRBJ2-1; d_call: TRBD2; clone_size: NA; cdr3_aa: CASSFTSAVPEQFF; cdr3_nt: TGTGCCAGCAGTTTTACTAGCGCAGTCCCCGAGCAGTTCTTC
v_call: TRBV7-2; j_call: TRBJ2-1; d_call: NA; clone_size: NA; cdr3_aa: CASSLQGRGIGEQFF; cdr3_nt: TGTGCCAGCAGCTTACAGGGCCGAGGCATAGGTGAGCAGTTCTTC
v_call: TRBV7-8; j_call: TRBJ2-1; d_call: NA; clone_size: few; cdr3_aa: CASSFGARPLGNEQFF; cdr3_nt: TGTGCCAGCAGCTTCGGGGCCCGACCCCTGGGCAATGAGCAGTTCTTC
v_call: TRBV4-2; j_call: TRBJ2-3; d_call: NA; clone_size: many; cdr3_aa: CASSQVDGGSTDTQYF; cdr3_nt: TGTGCCAGCAGCCAAGTTGACGGGGGAAGCACAGATACGCAGTATTTT
v_call: TRBV3-1; j_call: TRBJ2-1; d_call: NA; clone_size: NA; cdr3_aa: CASSQGAGPGNEQFF; cdr3_nt: TGTGCCAGCAGCCAAGGGGCTGGACCGGGCAATGAGCAGTTCTTC
v_call: TRBV11-2; j_call: TRBJ2-3; d_call: TRBD2; clone_size: NA; cdr3_aa: CASSGSSGGAFTDTQYF; cdr3_nt: TGTGCCAGCAGCGGATCTAGCGGGGGGGCCTTCACAGATACGCAGTATTTT
v_call: TRBV20-1; j_call: TRBJ2-1; d_call: TRBD2; clone_size: NA; cdr3_aa: CSASRAGGHCNEQFF; cdr3_nt: TGCAGTGCTAGTAGAGCGGGGGGCCACTGCAATGAGCAGTTCTTC
v_call: TRBV29-1; j_call: TRBJ1-2; d_call: NA; clone_size: NA; cdr3_aa: CSVEQGFSYGYTF; cdr3_nt: TGCAGCGTTGAGCAGGGTTTTTCCTATGGCTACACCTTC
v_call: TRBV6-5; j_call: TRBJ1-1; d_call: NA; clone_size: NA; cdr3_aa: CASRQPGPTEAFF; cdr3_nt: TGTGCCAGCAGACAACCAGGGCCCACTGAAGCTTTCTTT
v_call: TRBV15; j_call: TRBJ1-2; d_call: NA; clone_size: NA; cdr3_aa: CATSQRRGALGDGYTF; cdr3_nt: TGTGCCACCAGCCAAAGGCGGGGGGCGCTTGGTGATGGCTACACCTTC
v_call: TRBV6-6; j_call: TRBJ2-1; d_call: TRBD2; clone_size: NA; cdr3_aa: CASSIKRENEQFF; cdr3_nt: TGTGCCAGCAGTATTAAGCGGGAGAATGAGCAGTTCTTC
v_call: TRBV4-2; j_call: TRBJ2-1; d_call: TRBD2; clone_size: NA; cdr3_aa: CASSQGWGGDNEQFF; cdr3_nt: TGTGCCAGCAGCCAGGGGTGGGGGGGAGACAATGAGCAGTTCTTC